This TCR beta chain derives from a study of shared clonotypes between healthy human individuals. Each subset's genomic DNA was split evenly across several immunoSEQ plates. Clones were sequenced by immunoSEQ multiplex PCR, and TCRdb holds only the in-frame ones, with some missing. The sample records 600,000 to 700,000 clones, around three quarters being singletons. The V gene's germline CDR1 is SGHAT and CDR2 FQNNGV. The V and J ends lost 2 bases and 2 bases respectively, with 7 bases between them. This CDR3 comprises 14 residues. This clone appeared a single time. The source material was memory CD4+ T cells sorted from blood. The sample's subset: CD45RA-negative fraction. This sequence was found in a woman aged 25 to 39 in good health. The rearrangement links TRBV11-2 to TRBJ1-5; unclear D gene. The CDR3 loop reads CASSLSGGNQPQHF. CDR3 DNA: TGTGCCAGCAGCTTAAGTGGGGGCAATCAGCCCCAGCATTTT.